This TCR beta chain is drawn from a study of shared clonotypes between healthy human individuals. The wider study: Aged between 18 and 49, the donors were a couple of women and a few men.

TCRdb's table, derived via immunoSEQ multiplex PCR, lists solely in-frame clones and lacks some. The sample has around 500,000 clones, roughly 83% seen once; the top ten hold less than 15%. Trimming shortened V by 0 bases and J by 7 bases, and 7 bases separated the two germline ends. The CDR3 is made up of 13 amino acids. Germline CDR1 SGHRS, CDR2 YFSETQ. This clone was found a few times. The source of this sequence is a woman between 35 and 50 years old in good health. Some clones in this sample may be carry-over from other donors' samples. This chain joins TRBV5-1 and TRBJ1-4; D gene uncertain. Source material: PBMCs. The CDR3 DNA reads as TGCGCCAGCAGCTTGGGAGGGATTGAAAAACTGTTTTTT. Amino acids: CASSLGGIEKLFF.